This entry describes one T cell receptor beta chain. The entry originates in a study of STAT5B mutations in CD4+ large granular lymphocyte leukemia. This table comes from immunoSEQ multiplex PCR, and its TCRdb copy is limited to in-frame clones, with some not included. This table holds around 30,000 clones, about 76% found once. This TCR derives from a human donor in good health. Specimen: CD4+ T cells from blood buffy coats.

The CDR3 loop is CSVARVALEGYTF. Written as DNA, the CDR3 is TGCAGCGTTGCGAGGGTAGCCCTGGAGGGCTACACCTTC. The chain uses TRBV29-1 and TRBJ1-2; D is unresolved. V shed 4 bases and J shed 8 bases, with 17 bases lying between them. The CDR3 loop spans 13 amino acids. The germline V gene encodes CDR1 SQVTM and CDR2 ANQGSEA.